A selection of T cell receptor beta chains follows, all from one sample in a study of T cells in localized non-small cell lung cancer. Produced via immunoSEQ multiplex PCR; TCRdb's table is partial and in-frame only. The table shows just under 20,000 clones, with roughly 83% occurring only once. The sequences come from peripheral blood, collected before any cancer treatment. The receptors were gathered from a man aged 35 to 69 with stage I lung adenocarcinoma. Both conserved end residues are part of each CDR3. A D gene is named only where the DNA matches it firmly. Rows give clone size only sometimes, using once, few, many, or a class for an expanded clone.

j_call v_call d_call clone_size cdr3_nt cdr3_aa
TRBJ2-1 TRBV5-1 TRBD2 NA TGCGCCAGCAGCTTGGGGGGACTAGCGCCCTACAATGAGCAGTTCTTC CASSLGGLAPYNEQFF
TRBJ1-5 TRBV27 TRBD1 NA TGTGCCAGCAGTTACGGGGACAGGGGGTCTAATCAGCCCCAGCATTTT CASSYGDRGSNQPQHF
TRBJ1-1 TRBV11-1 TRBD1 once TGTGCCAGCGGGGGACAGGGTAAAGAAGCTTTCTTT CASGGQGKEAFF
TRBJ1-2 TRBV4-1 TRBD1 NA TGCGCCAGCAGCCAAAGACAGGGGGCGCCCGCCCCCGGCTACACCTTC CASSQRQGAPAPGYTF
TRBJ2-3 TRBV28 NA NA TGTGCCAGCAAAAAAGAGGGGACACAAGAAGATACGCAGTATTTT CASKKEGTQEDTQYF
TRBJ2-3 TRBV5-1 NA NA TGCGCCAGCAGCTTGGGTGACTATAGCACAGATACGCAGTATTTT CASSLGDYSTDTQYF
TRBJ1-5 TRBV7-4 NA once TGTGCCAGCAGCTTAGAGGCGGTTAGCAATCAGCCCCAGCATTTT CASSLEAVSNQPQHF
TRBJ1-1 TRBV7-6 NA NA TGTGCCAGCAGCCCAATTGGGGACACTGAAGCTTTCTTT CASSPIGDTEAFF
TRBJ2-6 TRBV27 NA few TGTGCCAGCAGTTTCTTCTCTGGGGCCAACGTCCTGACTTTC CASSFFSGANVLTF
TRBJ2-7 TRBV19 NA NA TGTGCCAGTAGTCTGGGACTTGGGACCTTCGAGCAGTACTTC CASSLGLGTFEQYF
TRBJ2-1 TRBV10-3 NA NA TGTGCCATCATTGACGACAGCTACAATGAGCAGTTCTTC CAIIDDSYNEQFF
TRBJ1-4 TRBV28 NA NA TGTGCCAGCAGTTTTGTCGGGGGTACTAATGAAAAACTGTTTTTT CASSFVGGTNEKLFF
TRBJ1-2 TRBV30 NA NA TGTGCCTCCGCCCGAGTGCAGGTTAACTATGGCTACACCTTC CASARVQVNYGYTF
TRBJ1-2 TRBV5-1 TRBD1 NA TGCGCCAGCAACCGGGACAGGGACTATGGCTACACCTTC CASNRDRDYGYTF
TRBJ2-7 TRBV6-6 NA NA TGTGCCAGCAGCTCTACAGGTACAGCCTACGAGCAGTACTTC CASSSTGTAYEQYF
TRBJ2-1 TRBV10-3 NA once TGTGCCATCAGTCCAGTTTCCAATGAGCAGTTCTTC CAISPVSNEQFF
TRBJ1-1 TRBV7-8 NA NA TGTGCCAGCAGCCCCTGGACAGCTATGAACACTGAAGCTTTCTTT CASSPWTAMNTEAFF
TRBJ2-5 TRBV11-2 TRBD1 NA TGTGCCAGCAGCTCAAGGTCGTGGGGACAGGCTGGGGGGACCCAGTACTTC CASSSRSWGQAGGTQYF
TRBJ2-1 TRBV6-6 TRBD2 NA TGTGCCAGCAGCTATACTAGCGGGGGGGCCAGGGAGCAGTTCTTC CASSYTSGGAREQFF
TRBJ1-1 TRBV6-1 NA NA TGTGCCAGCAGTCCCTGGACAAATATGAACACTGAAGCTTTCTTT CASSPWTNMNTEAFF
TRBJ1-2 TRBV7-9 TRBD1 once TGTGCCAGCAGCCCAGGAGGGGACAGCAAAAGGGCTAACTATGGCTACACCTTC CASSPGGDSKRANYGYTF
TRBJ1-1 TRBV4-3 TRBD1 NA TGCGCCAGCAGCGAAGGGACAGGAAGGCTGAATGAAGCTTTCTTT CASSEGTGRLNEAFF
TRBJ2-7 TRBV10-3 TRBD1 NA TGTGCCATCAGTGATATCGGGACAGGGGCCGACTACGAGCAGTACTTC CAISDIGTGADYEQYF
TRBJ2-3 TRBV19 TRBD2 NA TGTGCCAGTAGTCGCGGGAGCGGTGGACGCACAGATACGCAGTATTTT CASSRGSGGRTDTQYF
TRBJ2-7 TRBV14 TRBD2 NA TGTGCCAGCAGCCAATATACTAGCGGGTACTCCTACGAGCAGTACTTC CASSQYTSGYSYEQYF
TRBJ2-1 TRBV10-2 TRBD2 NA TGCGCCAGCAGTGACCTGGGGACTAGCCCTAACAATGAGCAGTTCTTC CASSDLGTSPNNEQFF